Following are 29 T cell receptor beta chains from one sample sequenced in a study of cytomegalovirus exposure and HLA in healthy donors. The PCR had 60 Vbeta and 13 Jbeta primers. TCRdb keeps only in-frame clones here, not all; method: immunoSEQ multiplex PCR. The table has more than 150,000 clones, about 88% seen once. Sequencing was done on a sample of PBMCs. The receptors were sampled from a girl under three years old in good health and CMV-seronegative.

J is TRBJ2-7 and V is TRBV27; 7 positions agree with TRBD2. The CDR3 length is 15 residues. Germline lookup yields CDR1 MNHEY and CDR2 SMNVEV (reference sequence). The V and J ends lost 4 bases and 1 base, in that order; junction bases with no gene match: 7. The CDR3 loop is CASSSEGRGSYEQYF. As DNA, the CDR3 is TGTGCCAGCAGTTCGGAAGGGCGGGGGTCCTACGAGCAGTACTTC.

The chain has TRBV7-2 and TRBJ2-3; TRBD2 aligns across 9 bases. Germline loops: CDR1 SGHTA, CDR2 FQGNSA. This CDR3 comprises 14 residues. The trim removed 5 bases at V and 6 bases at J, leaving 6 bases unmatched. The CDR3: CASSLGLALDTQYF. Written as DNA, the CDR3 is TGTGCCAGCAGCCTCGGACTAGCGTTGGATACGCAGTATTTT. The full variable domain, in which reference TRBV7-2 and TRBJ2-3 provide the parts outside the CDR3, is GAGVSQSPSNKVTEKGKDVELRCDPISGHTALYWYRQSLGQGLEFLIYFQGNSAPDKSGLPSDRFSAERTGGSVSTLTIQRTQQEDSAVYLCASSLGLALDTQYFGPGTRLTVL.

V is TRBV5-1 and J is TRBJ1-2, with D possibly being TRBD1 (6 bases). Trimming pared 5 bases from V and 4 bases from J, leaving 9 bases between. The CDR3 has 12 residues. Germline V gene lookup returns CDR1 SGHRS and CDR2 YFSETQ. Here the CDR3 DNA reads TGCGCCAGCAGGCTCAGGGGCTATGGCTACACCTTC. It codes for CASRLRGYGYTF.

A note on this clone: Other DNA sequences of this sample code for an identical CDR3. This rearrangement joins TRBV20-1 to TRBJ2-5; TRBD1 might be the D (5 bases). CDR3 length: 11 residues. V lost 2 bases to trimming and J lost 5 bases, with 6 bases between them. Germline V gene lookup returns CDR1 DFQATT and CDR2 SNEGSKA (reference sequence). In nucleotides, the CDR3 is TGCAGTGCTAGACAGGGTGAGACCCAGTACTTC. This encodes CSARQGETQYF.

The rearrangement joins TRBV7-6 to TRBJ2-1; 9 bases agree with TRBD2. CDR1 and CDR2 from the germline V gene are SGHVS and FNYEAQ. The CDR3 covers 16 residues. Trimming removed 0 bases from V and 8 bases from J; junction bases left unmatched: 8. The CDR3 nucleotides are TGTGCCAGCAGCTTAGCTCTTAGCGGGAGAATCGATGAGCAGTTCTTC. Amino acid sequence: CASSLALSGRIDEQFF.

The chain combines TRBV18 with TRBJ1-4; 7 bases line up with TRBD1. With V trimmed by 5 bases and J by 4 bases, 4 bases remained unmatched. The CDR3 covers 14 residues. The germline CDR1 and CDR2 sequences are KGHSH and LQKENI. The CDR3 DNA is TGTGCCAGCTCAACGGGACAGTATAATGAAAAACTGTTTTTT. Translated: CASSTGQYNEKLFF.

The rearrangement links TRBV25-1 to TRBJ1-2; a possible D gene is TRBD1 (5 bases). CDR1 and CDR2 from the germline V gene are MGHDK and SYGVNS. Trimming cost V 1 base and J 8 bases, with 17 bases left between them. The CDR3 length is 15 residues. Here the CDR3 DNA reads TGTGCCAGCAGTGAATTCTTTACAGGCTTAGGGGGCTACACCTTC. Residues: CASSEFFTGLGGYTF.

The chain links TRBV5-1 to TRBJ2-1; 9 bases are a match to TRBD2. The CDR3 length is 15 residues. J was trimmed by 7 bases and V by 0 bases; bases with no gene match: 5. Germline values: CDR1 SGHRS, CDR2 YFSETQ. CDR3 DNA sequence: TGCGCCAGCAGCTTGGTAGGCGGGAGGGGTAATGAGCAGTTCTTC. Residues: CASSLVGGRGNEQFF.

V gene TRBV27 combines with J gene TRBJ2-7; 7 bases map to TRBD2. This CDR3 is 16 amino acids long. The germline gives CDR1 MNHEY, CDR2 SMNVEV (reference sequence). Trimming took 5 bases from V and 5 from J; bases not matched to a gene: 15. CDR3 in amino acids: CASSPDPREVVDEQYF. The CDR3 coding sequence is TGTGCCAGCAGTCCCGACCCTCGGGAGGTGGTCGACGAGCAGTACTTC.

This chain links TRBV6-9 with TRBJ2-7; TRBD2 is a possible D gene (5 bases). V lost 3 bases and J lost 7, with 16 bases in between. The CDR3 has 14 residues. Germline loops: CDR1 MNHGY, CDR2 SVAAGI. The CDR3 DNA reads TGTGCCAGCAGTTACCAGTCTGGGGAGTGGGAGCAGTACTTC. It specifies CASSYQSGEWEQYF.

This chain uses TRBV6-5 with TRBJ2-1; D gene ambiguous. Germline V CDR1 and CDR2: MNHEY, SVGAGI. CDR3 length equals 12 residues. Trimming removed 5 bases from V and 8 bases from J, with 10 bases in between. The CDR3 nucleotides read TGTGCCAGCAGTCCTTCTTTTCATGAGCAGTTCTTC. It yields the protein CASSPSFHEQFF.

This CDR3 is CASSRGLAGELRGTDTQYF. CDR3 coding DNA: TGTGCCAGCAGCAGGGGACTAGCGGGGGAGCTCCGGGGCACAGATACGCAGTATTTT. This sequence joins TRBV5-4 and TRBJ2-3; TRBD2 matches 14 bases. J gave up 1 base and V 4 bases, and 11 bases lay outside the gene matches. In germline, CDR1 is SGHNT, CDR2 YYREEE (reference sequence). This CDR3 has 19 amino acids. Full variable domain (missing parts from reference TRBV5-4 and TRBJ2-3): ETGVTQSPTHLIKTRGQQVTLRCSSQSGHNTVSWYQQALGQGPQFIFQYYREEENGRGNFPPRFSGLQFPNYSSELNVNALELDDSALYLCASSRGLAGELRGTDTQYFGPGTRLTVL.

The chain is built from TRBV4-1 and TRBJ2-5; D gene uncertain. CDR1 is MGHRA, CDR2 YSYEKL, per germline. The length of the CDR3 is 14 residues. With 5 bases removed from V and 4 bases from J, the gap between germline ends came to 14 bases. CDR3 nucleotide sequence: TGCGCCAGCAGCTTTCCTAACGCTAGAGAGACCCAGTACTTC. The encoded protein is CASSFPNARETQYF.

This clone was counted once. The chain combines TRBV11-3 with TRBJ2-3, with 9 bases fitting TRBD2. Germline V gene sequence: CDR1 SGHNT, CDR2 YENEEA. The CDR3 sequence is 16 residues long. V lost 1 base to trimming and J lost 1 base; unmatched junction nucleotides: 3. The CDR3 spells CASSLGLAGRTDTQYF. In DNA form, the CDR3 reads TGTGCCAGCAGCTTAGGCCTAGCGGGGCGCACAGATACGCAGTATTTT.

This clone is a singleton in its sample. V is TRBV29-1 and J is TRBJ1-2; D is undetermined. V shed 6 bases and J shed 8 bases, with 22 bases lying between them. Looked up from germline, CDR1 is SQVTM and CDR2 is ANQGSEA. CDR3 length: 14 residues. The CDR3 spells CSVPSGTAAGGYTF. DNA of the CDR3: TGCAGCGTCCCTTCGGGTACAGCCGCGGGAGGCTACACCTTC.

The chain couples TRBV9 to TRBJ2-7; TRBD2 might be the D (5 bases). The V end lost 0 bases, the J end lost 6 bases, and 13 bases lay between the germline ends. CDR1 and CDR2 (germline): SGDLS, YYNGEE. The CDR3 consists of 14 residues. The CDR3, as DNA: TGTGCCAGCAGCGTAGGGTCTTACCGGGGCGAGCAGTACTTC. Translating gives CASSVGSYRGEQYF.

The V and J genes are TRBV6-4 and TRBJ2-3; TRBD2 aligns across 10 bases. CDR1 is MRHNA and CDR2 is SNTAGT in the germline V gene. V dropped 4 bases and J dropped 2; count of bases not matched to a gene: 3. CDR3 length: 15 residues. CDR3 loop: CASSAGLADTDTQYF. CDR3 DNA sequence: TGTGCCAGCAGTGCAGGACTAGCGGACACAGATACGCAGTATTTT.

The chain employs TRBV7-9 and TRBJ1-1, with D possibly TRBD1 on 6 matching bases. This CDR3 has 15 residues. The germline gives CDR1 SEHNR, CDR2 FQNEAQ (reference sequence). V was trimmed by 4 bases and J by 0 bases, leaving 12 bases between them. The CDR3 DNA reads TGTGCCAGCAGCTCGCAACGGACAGTGAACACTGAAGCTTTCTTT. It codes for CASSSQRTVNTEAFF.

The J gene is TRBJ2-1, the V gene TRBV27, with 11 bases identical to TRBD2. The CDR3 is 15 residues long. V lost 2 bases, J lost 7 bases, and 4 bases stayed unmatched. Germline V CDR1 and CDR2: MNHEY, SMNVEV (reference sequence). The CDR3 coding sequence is TGTGCCAGCAGTTTAAGGGCTAGCGGGGGGAATGAGCAGTTCTTC. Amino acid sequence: CASSLRASGGNEQFF.

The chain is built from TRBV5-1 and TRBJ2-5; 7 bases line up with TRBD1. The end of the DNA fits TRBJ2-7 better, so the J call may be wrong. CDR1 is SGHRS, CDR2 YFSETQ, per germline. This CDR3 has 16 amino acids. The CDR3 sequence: CASSLQTGLGRYEQYF. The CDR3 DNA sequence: TGCGCCAGCAGCCTACAGACAGGGCTGGGAAGATACGAGCAGTACTTC.

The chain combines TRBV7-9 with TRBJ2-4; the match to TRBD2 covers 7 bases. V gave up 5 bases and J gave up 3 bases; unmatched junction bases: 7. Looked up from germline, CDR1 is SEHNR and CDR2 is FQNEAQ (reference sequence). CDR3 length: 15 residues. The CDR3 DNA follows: TGTGCCAGCAGCCTGAGCGGGGTCGGCAAAAACATTCAGTACTTC. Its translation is CASSLSGVGKNIQYF.

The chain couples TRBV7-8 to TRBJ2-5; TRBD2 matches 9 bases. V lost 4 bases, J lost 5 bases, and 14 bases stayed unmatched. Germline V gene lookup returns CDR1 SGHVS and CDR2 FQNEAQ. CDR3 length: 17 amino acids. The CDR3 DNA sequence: TGTGCCAGCAGCTCTAGGGTCATTGCGGGAGGGCCTGAGACCCAGTACTTC. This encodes CASSSRVIAGGPETQYF.

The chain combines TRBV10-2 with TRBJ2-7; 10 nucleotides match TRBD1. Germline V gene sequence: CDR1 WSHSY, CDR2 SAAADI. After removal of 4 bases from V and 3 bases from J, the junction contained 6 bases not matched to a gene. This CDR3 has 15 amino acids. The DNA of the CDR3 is TGCGCCAGCAGTGGCAGGGACAGGGGCTACTACGAGCAGTACTTC. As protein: CASSGRDRGYYEQYF.

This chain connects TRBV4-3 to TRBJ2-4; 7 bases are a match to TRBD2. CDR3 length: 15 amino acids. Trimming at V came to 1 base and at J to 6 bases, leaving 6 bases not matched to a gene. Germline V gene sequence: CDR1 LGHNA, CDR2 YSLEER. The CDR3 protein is CASSQVSGKPNIQYF. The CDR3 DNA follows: TGCGCCAGCAGCCAAGTAAGCGGGAAGCCAAACATTCAGTACTTC.

The CDR3 DNA reads TGTGCCAGCAGGGATCAATATGGACTAAATTCACCCCTCCACTTT. It codes for CASRDQYGLNSPLHF. J is TRBJ1-6 and V is TRBV6-1; D not resolved. This CDR3 contains 15 residues. Germline assignment: CDR1 MNHNS and CDR2 SASEGT. Trimming took off 6 bases at V and 7 bases at J, with 16 bases between the two ends.

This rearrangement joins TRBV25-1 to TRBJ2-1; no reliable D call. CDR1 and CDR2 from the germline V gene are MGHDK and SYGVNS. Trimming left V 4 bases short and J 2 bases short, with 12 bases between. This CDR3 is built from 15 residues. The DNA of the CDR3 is TGTGCCAGCAGTGGACCCGGAACTACCTACAATGAGCAGTTCTTC. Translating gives CASSGPGTTYNEQFF. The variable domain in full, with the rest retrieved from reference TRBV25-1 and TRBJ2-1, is EADIYQTPRYLVIGTGKKITLECSQTMGHDKMYWYQQDPGMELHLIHYSYGVNSTEKGDLSSESTVSRIRTEHFPLTLESARPSHTSQYLCASSGPGTTYNEQFFGPGTRLTVL.

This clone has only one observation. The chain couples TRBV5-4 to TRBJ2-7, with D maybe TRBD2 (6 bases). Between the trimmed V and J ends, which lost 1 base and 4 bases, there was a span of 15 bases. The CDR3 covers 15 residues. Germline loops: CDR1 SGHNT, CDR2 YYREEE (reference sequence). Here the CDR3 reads CASSLSGGDFYEQYF. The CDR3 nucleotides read TGTGCCAGCAGCTTGTCCGGCGGGGACTTTTACGAGCAGTACTTC.

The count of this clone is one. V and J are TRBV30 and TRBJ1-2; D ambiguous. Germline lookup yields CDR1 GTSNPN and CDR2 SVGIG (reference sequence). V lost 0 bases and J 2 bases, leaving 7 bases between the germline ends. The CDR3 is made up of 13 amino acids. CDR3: CAWSVPQNYGYTF. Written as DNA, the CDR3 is TGTGCCTGGAGTGTCCCACAAAACTATGGCTACACCTTC.

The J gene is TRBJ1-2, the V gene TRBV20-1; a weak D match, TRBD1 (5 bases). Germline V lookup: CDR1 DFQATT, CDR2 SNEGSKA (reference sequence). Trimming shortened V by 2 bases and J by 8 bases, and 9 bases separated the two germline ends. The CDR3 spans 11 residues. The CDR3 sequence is CSARWGEGYTF. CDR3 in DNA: TGCAGTGCTAGATGGGGGGAAGGCTACACCTTC.